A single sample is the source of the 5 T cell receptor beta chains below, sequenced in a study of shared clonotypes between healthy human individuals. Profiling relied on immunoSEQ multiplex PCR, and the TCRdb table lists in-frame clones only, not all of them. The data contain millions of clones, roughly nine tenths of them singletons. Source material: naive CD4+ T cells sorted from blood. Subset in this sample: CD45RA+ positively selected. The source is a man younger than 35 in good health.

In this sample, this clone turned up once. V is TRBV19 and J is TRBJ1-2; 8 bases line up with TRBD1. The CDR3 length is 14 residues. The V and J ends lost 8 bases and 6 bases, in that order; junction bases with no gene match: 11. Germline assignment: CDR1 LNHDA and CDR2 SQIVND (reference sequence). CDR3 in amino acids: CASGRLDRDNGYTF. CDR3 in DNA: TGTGCCAGTGGGAGATTGGACAGGGATAATGGCTACACCTTC.

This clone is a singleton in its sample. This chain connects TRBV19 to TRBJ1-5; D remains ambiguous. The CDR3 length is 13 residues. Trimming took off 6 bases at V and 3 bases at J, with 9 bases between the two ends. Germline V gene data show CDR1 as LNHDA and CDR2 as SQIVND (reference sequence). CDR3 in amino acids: CASRGYSNQPQHF. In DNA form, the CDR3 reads TGTGCCAGTAGGGGATATTCCAATCAGCCCCAGCATTTT. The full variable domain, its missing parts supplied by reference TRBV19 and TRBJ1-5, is DGGITQSPKYLFRKEGQNVTLSCEQNLNHDAMYWYRQDPGQGLRLIYYSQIVNDFQKGDIAEGYSVSREKKESFPLTVTSAQKNPTAFYLCASRGYSNQPQHFGDGTRLSIL.

CDR3 in DNA: TGCGCCAGCAGCCGTGACCCCACAGCAGGTGAAAAACTGTTTTTT. Protein product: CASSRDPTAGEKLFF. The J gene is TRBJ1-4, the V gene TRBV5-1; D remains unclear. V was cut by 4 bases and J by 7 bases, with 17 bases left in between. The CDR3 is 15 amino acids. Per the germline V gene, CDR1 is SGHRS and CDR2 is YFSETQ. Full variable domain (missing parts from reference TRBV5-1 and TRBJ1-4): KAGVTQTPRYLIKTRGQQVTLSCSPISGHRSVSWYQQTPGQGLQFLFEYFSETQRNKGNFPGRFSGRQFSNSRSEMNVSTLELGDSALYLCASSRDPTAGEKLFFGSGTQLSVL.

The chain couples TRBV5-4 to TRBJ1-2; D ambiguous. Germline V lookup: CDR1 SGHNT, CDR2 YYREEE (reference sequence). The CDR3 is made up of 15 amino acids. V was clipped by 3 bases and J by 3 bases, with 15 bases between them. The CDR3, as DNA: TGTGCCAGCAGCTGGATCGATCAGGTGGACTATGGCTACACCTTC. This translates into CASSWIDQVDYGYTF.

CDR3 nucleotide sequence: TGTGCCAGCAGTTCGGGAATTTCACCCCTCCACTTT. Translating gives CASSSGISPLHF. V usage is TRBV6-5 and J usage is TRBJ1-6; D is ambiguous. The V and J ends lost 4 bases and 9 bases respectively, with 7 bases between them. This CDR3 has 12 residues. CDR1 is MNHEY, CDR2 SVGAGI, per germline.